One and the same sample provided the 13 T cell receptor beta chains below, sequenced in a study of blood T cell repertoires in COVID-19. TCRdb keeps only in-frame clones here, not all; method: immunoSEQ multiplex PCR. The table includes 250,000 to 350,000 clones, 86% detected once. Sequencing was performed on peripheral blood. The receptor set was obtained from a woman in her thirties with active or convalescent COVID-19.

The V gene is TRBV6-5, the J gene TRBJ1-5; D might be TRBD1 (6 bases). Germline lookup yields CDR1 MNHEY and CDR2 SVGAGI. CDR3 length: 14 residues. The ends were cut back, 6 bases at V and 6 bases at J, with 15 bases in the middle. CDR3: CASRQLTGSQPQHF. The CDR3 DNA follows: TGTGCCAGCAGACAACTCACAGGGAGTCAGCCCCAGCATTTT.

In DNA, the CDR3 is TGTGCCAGCAGCTCGTGGGGGGGGGAGACCCAGTACTTC. It yields the protein CASSSWGGETQYF. V usage is TRBV12-3 or TRBV12-4 and J usage is TRBJ2-5; 7 bases align to TRBD2. V was clipped by 6 bases and J by 5 bases; unmatched bases: 6. The CDR3 sequence is 13 residues long.

This clone was counted once. The V and J genes are TRBV29-1 and TRBJ2-5; TRBD1 agrees at 10 bases. The CDR3 has 14 residues. Per germline, CDR1 SQVTM and CDR2 ANQGSEA. With V trimmed by 7 bases and J by 4 bases, 9 bases remained unmatched. CDR3 DNA sequence: TGCAGCGGAAAGTGGACAGGGGGAGGAGAGACCCAGTACTTC. Protein product: CSGKWTGGGETQYF.

This clone was seen a single time. This chain joins TRBV27 and TRBJ2-5, with D possibly matching TRBD2 (6 bases). V was pared by 2 bases and J by 5 bases, with 15 bases between. Germline CDR1 and CDR2: MNHEY and SMNVEV (reference sequence). CDR3 length: 15 residues. The CDR3 protein is CASSLRRERGETQYF. CDR3 nucleotide sequence: TGTGCCAGCAGTTTAAGGAGGGAGAGAGGGGAGACCCAGTACTTC.

The chain combines TRBV6-5 with TRBJ2-2, with no clear D. Germline V gene sequence: CDR1 MNHEY, CDR2 SVGAGI. The CDR3 loop spans 12 amino acids. Trimming took off 5 bases at V and 3 bases at J, with 4 bases between the two ends. For the CDR3, the DNA is TGTGCCAGCAGTCGGGACACCGGGGAGCTGTTTTTT. It codes for CASSRDTGELFF.

The chain uses TRBV28 and TRBJ2-5, with 8 bases identical to TRBD1. CDR1 is MDHEN and CDR2 is SYDVKM in the germline V gene. The CDR3 is 13 residues long. Trimming took 6 bases from V and 5 from J; bases not matched to a gene: 5. The CDR3 sequence: CASRYRDRETQYF. The CDR3 coding sequence is TGTGCCAGCAGATACCGGGACAGGGAGACCCAGTACTTC.

The chain has TRBV5-1 and TRBJ1-2; 10 bases fit TRBD1. Per the germline V gene, CDR1 is SGHRS and CDR2 is YFSETQ. After removal of 0 bases from V and 5 bases from J, the junction contained 4 bases not matched to a gene. The CDR3 spans 15 residues. CDR3 DNA: TGCGCCAGCAGCTTGGGGGACAGGGGACATTATGGCTACACCTTC. The encoded protein is CASSLGDRGHYGYTF.

The rearrangement links TRBV5-8 to TRBJ2-2; a weak D match, TRBD2 (5 bases). Trimming removed 1 base from V and 3 bases from J, with 13 bases in between. Germline V gene lookup returns CDR1 SGHTS and CDR2 YDEGEE. The CDR3 spans 16 residues. The CDR3, as DNA: TGTGCCAGCAGCTTGTTGGGCGGACTGGACACCGGGGAGCTGTTTTTT. Translating it yields CASSLLGGLDTGELFF.

The chain uses TRBV24-1 and TRBJ1-2; D ambiguous. CDR3 size: 14 residues. Germline V gives CDR1 KGHDR, CDR2 SFDVKD. The V and J ends lost 9 bases and 7 bases respectively, with 20 bases between them. CDR3 region: CATGDRDGLSGYTF. The DNA for the CDR3 is TGTGCCACCGGAGATAGAGACGGTCTTTCTGGCTACACCTTC.

This chain joins TRBV5-1 and TRBJ1-4, with D tentatively TRBD1 (6 bases). Trimming took 4 bases from V and 4 from J, leaving 11 bases between them. Germline V lookup: CDR1 SGHRS, CDR2 YFSETQ. The CDR3 contains 14 residues. In nucleotides, the CDR3 is TGCGCCAGCAGCCGCGGACAGAGTAATGAAAAACTGTTTTTT. Translation gives CASSRGQSNEKLFF.

The CDR3: CATSDFRTYQPQHF. In DNA, the CDR3 is TGTGCCACCAGTGATTTTAGGACTTATCAGCCCCAGCATTTT. The V call is TRBV24-1, the J call TRBJ1-5; D is undetermined. Trimming stripped 1 base from V and 5 bases from J, with 8 bases between. The germline V gene encodes CDR1 KGHDR and CDR2 SFDVKD. CDR3 length: 14 residues.

The genes are TRBV11-3 and TRBJ2-2; TRBD2 matches 8 bases. Trimming removed 1 base from V and 2 bases from J; junction bases left unmatched: 6. CDR1 SGHNT and CDR2 YENEEA come from the germline V gene. The CDR3 covers 17 residues. The CDR3, as DNA: TGTGCCAGCAGCTTAGGCAGCGGGGGTGGAAACACCGGGGAGCTGTTTTTT. Its translation: CASSLGSGGGNTGELFF.

The chain carries TRBV6-5 and TRBJ1-1; 7 bases map to TRBD1. Germline V gene lookup returns CDR1 MNHEY and CDR2 SVGAGI. The CDR3 has 13 amino acids. J lost 1 base, V lost 7 bases, and 3 bases had no gene match. The CDR3 protein is CASIQGPNTEAFF. In DNA form, the CDR3 reads TGTGCCAGCATACAGGGGCCGAACACTGAAGCTTTCTTT.